The clone carrying this T cell receptor (beta chain) has just a few counts. Its antigen is unidentified. The CDR3 is 17 amino acids. The ends were cut back, 3 bases at V and 0 bases at J, with 18 bases in the middle. The germline V gene encodes CDR1 LGHDT and CDR2 YNNKEL (reference sequence). These data come from a study of blood T cells in healthy people across ages. General study results and limits: Observed TCR beta diversity showed a strong correlation with the percentage of naive T cells as measured by flow cytometry.

Alongside a J-beta primer mix, a sample-barcoded 5' primer served in a second PCR lasting 7 to 11 cycles. MiXCR was run by TCRdb on the 5' RACE reads, yielding one entry per CDR3 protein. The sample consists of approximately 820,000 distinct CDR3 sequences, around 45% of them appearing once. Sequencing was done on a sample of blood. The chain is built from TRBV3-1 and TRBJ2-7; D tentatively fits TRBD1 or TRBD2 (6 bases each). This sequence originates from a man in his sixties in good health. CDR3 amino acids: CASSHAVRGASSYEQYF. The CDR3, as DNA: TGTGCCAGCAGCCACGCTGTGAGGGGGGCCAGCTCCTACGAGCAGTACTTC.